The following is a TCR beta chain sequence with its context. The data are from a study of tumor T cells in aggressive B-cell lymphoma. V was trimmed by 5 bases and J by 4 bases, leaving 11 bases between them. Germline V gives CDR1 SGHVS, CDR2 FNYEAQ. The CDR3 length is 14 residues. Assay: immunoSEQ multiplex PCR; the TCRdb copy retains only in-frame clones and omits some. The data hold about 2,400 clones, with 82% observed a single time. The source is an adult with diffuse large B cell lymphoma. V is TRBV7-6 and J is TRBJ2-2; no clear D. The sequencing sample was made of tumor tissue. For the CDR3, the DNA is TGTGCCAGCAGCGCACAGTCGGCCACCGGGGAGCTGTTTTTT. Protein: CASSAQSATGELFF.